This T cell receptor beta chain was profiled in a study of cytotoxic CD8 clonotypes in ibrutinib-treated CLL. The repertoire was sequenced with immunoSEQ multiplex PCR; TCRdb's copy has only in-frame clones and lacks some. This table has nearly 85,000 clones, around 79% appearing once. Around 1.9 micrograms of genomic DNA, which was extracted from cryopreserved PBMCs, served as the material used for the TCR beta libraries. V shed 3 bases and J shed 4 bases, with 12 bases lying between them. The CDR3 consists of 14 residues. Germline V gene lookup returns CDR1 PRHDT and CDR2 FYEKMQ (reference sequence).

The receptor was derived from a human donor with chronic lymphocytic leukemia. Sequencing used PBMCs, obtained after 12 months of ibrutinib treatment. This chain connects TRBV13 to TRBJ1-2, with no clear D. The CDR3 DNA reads TGTGCCAGCAGCTTTCGGGAAGACCTCTATGGCTACACCTTC. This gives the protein CASSFREDLYGYTF.